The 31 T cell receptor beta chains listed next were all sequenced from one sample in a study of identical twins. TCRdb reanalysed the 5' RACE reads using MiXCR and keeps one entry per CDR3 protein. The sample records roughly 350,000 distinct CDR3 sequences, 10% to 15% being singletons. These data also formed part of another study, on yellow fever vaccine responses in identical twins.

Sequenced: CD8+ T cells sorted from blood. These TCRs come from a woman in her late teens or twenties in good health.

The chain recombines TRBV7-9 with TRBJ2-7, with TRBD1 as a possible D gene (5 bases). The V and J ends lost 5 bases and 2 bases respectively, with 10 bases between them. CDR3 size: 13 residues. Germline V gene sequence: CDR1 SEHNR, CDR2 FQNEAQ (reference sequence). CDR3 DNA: TGTGCCAGCAGCGGGAAGGGGACCTACGAGCAGTACTTC. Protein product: CASSGKGTYEQYF.

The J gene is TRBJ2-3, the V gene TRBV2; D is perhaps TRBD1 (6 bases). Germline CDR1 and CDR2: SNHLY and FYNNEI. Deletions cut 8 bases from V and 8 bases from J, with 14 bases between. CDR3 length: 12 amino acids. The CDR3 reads CASEGERSTQYF. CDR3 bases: TGTGCCAGCGAGGGGGAACGAAGTACGCAGTATTTT.

CDR3 residues: CASSQGTSGTLTGDTQYF. CDR3 DNA: TGTGCCAGCAGCCAAGGGACTAGCGGGACCCTTACCGGGGATACGCAGTATTTT. The chain uses TRBV4-2 and TRBJ2-3, with 12 bases lining up with TRBD2. Germline CDR1 and CDR2: LGHNA and YNFKEQ. The J segment lost 6 bases and the V segment lost 1 base, leaving 11 bases of the junction unmatched. The CDR3 extends over 18 amino acids.

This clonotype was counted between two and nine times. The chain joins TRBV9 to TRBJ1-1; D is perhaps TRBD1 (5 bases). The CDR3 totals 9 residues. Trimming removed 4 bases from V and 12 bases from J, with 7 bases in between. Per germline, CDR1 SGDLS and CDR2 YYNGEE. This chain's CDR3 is CASSPGPFF. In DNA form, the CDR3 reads TGTGCCAGCAGCCCAGGGCCTTTCTTT.

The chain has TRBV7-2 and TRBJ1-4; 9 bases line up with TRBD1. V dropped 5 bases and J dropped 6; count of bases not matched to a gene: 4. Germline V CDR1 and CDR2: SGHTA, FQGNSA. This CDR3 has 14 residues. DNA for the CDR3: TGTGCCAGCAGCCAACAGGGGGCGGATGAAAAACTGTTTTTT. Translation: CASSQQGADEKLFF.

The chain's CDR3 is CASSPAPLHF. The CDR3 nucleotides are TGTGCCAGCAGCCCAGCACCCCTCCACTTT. This rearrangement joins TRBV5-7 to TRBJ1-6; D remains unclear. TRBV5-7 is annotated as an ORF whose role is uncertain. V lost 4 bases and J lost 11, with 4 bases in between. This CDR3 has 10 amino acids.

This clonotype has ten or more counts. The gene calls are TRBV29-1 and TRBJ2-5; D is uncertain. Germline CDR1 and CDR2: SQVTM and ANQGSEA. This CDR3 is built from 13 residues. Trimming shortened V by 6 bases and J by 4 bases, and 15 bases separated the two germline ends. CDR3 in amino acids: CSVLGRPGETQYF. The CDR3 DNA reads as TGCAGCGTATTGGGCAGGCCGGGAGAGACCCAGTACTTC. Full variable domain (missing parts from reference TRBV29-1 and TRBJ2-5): SAVISQKPSRDICQRGTSLTIQCQVDSQVTMMFWYRQQPGQSLTLIATANQGSEATYESGFVIDKFPISRPNLTFSTLTVSNMSPEDSSIYLCSVLGRPGETQYFGPGTRLLVL.

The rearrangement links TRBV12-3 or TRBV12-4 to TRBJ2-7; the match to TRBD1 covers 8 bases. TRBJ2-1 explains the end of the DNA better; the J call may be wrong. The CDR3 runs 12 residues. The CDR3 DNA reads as TGTGCCAGCAGCATGACAGGGGTCGAGCAGTTCTTC. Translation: CASSMTGVEQFF.

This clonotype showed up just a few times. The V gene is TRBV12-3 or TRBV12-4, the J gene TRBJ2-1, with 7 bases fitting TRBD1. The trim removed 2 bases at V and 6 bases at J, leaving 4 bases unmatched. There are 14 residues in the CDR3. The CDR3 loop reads CASSLSDRVNEQFF. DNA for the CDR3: TGTGCCAGCAGTTTATCCGACAGGGTCAATGAGCAGTTCTTC.

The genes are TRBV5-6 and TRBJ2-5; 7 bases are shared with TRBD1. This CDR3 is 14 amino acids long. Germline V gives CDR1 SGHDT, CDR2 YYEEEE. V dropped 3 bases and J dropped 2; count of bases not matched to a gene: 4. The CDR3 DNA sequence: TGTGCCAGCAGCTCGGGGACAGTACAAGAGACCCAGTACTTC. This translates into CASSSGTVQETQYF.

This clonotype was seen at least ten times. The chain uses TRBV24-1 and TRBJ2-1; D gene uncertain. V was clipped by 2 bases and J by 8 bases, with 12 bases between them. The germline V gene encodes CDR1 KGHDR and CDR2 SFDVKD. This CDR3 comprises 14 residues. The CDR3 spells CATSDSQVLDEQFF. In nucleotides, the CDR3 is TGTGCCACCAGTGATTCCCAGGTTCTGGATGAGCAGTTCTTC.

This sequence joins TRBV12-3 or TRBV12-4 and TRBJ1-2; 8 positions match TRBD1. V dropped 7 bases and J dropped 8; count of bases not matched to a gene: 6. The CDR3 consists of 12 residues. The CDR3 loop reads CASIQGAGGYTF. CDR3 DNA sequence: TGTGCCAGCATCCAGGGGGCTGGAGGCTACACCTTC.

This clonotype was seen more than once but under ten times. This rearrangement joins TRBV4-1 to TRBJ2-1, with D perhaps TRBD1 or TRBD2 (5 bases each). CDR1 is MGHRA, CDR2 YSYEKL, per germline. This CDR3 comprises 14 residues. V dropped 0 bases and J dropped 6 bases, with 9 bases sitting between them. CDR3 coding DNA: TGCGCCAGCAGCCAAGATTGGGGACGCAATGAGCAGTTCTTC. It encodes CASSQDWGRNEQFF.

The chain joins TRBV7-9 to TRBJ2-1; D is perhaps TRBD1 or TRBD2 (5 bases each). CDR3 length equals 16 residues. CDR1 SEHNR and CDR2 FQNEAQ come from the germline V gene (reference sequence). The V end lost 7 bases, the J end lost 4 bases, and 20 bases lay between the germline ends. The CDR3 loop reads CASTPPQGPAYNEQFF. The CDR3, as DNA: TGTGCCAGCACCCCCCCCCAGGGACCGGCTTACAATGAGCAGTTCTTC. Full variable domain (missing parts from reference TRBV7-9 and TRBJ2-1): DTGVSQNPRHKITKRGQNVTFRCDPISEHNRLYWYRQTLGQGPEFLTYFQNEAQLEKSRLLSDRFSAERPKGSFSTLEIQRTEQGDSAMYLCASTPPQGPAYNEQFFGPGTRLTVL.

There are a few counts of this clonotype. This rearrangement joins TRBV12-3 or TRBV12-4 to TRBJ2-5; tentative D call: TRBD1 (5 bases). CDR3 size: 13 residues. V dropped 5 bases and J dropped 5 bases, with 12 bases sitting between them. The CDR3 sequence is CASSAQGWETQYF. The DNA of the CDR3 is TGTGCCAGCAGTGCTCAGGGTTGGGAGACCCAGTACTTC.

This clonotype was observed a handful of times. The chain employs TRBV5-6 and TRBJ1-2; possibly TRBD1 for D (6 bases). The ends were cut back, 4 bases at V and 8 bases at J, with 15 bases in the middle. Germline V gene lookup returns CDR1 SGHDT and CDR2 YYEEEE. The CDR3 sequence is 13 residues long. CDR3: CASSPWGGGGYTF. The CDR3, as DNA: TGTGCCAGCAGCCCATGGGGCGGGGGCGGCTACACCTTC.

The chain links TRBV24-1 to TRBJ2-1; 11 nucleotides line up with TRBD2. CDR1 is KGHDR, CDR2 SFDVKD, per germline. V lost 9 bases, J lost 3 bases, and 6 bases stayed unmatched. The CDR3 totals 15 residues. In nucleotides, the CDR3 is TGTGCCACCGGATCCGGGACTAGCGGCTACAATGAGCAGTTCTTC. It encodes CATGSGTSGYNEQFF.

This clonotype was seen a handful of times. The CDR3 region is CASKGKSELFF. The CDR3 DNA reads as TGTGCCAGCAAGGGCAAGTCGGAACTGTTTTTT. The V call is TRBV2, the J call TRBJ1-4; D unresolved. The germline V gene has CDR1 SNHLY and CDR2 FYNNEI. The CDR3 is 11 residues long. V was cut by 7 bases and J by 12 bases, with 12 bases left in between. Combining the CDR3 with reference TRBV2 and TRBJ1-4 gives the whole variable domain EPEVTQTPSHQVTQMGQEVILRCVPISNHLYFYWYRQILGQKVEFLVSFYNNEISEKSEIFDDQFSVERPDGSNFTLKIRSTKLEDSAMYFCASKGKSELFFGSGTQLSVL.

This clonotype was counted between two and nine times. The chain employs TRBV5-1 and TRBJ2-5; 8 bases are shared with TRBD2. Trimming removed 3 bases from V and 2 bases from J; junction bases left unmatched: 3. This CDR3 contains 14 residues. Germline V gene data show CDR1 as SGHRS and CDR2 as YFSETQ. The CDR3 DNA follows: TGCGCCAGCAGCTCCTTAGCGGGGCAAGAGACCCAGTACTTC. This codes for CASSSLAGQETQYF.

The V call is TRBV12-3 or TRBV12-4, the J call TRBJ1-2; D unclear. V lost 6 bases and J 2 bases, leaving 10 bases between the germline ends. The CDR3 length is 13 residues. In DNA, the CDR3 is TGTGCCAGCAGCCCGACGATAAACTATGGCTACACCTTC. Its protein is CASSPTINYGYTF.

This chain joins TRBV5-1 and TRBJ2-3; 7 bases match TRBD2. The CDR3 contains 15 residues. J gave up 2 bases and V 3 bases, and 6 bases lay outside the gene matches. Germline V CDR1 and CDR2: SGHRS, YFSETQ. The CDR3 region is CASSSRDYNTDTQYF. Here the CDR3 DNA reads TGCGCCAGCAGCTCCCGGGACTACAACACAGATACGCAGTATTTT.

The DNA of the CDR3 is TGTGCCAGCAGCTTAGTTTCCCTTGGGTATGGCTACACCTTC. This gives the protein CASSLVSLGYGYTF. The rearrangement uses TRBV7-8 and TRBJ1-2, with unresolved D. V was cut by 1 base and J by 5 bases, with 11 bases left in between. The CDR3 contains 14 residues. The germline V gene encodes CDR1 SGHVS and CDR2 FQNEAQ.

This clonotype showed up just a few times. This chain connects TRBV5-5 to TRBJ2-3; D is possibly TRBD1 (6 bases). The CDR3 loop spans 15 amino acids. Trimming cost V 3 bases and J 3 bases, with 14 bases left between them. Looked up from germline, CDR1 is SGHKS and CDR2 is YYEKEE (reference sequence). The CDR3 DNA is TGTGCCAGCAGCTCGAACAGGGAGAGGACAGATACGCAGTATTTT. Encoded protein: CASSSNRERTDTQYF.

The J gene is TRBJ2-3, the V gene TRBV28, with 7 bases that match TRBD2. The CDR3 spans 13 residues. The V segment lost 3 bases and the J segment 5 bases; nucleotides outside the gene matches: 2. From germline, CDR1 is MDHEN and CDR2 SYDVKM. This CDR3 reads CASSLGLLDTQYF. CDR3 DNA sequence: TGTGCCAGCAGTTTGGGACTACTAGATACGCAGTATTTT.

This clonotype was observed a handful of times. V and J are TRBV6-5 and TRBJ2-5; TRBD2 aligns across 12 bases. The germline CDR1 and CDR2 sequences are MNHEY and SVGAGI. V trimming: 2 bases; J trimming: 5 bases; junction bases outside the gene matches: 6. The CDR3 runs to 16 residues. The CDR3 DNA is TGTGCCAGCAGTTACGAGCCGCTAGCGGGAGGGGAGACCCAGTACTTC. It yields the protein CASSYEPLAGGETQYF.

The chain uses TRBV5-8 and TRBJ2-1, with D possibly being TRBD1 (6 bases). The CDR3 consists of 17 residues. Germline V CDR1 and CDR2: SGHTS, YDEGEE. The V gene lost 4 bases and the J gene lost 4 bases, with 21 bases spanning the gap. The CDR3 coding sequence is TGTGCCAGCAGCAAGGAACGCCTCGGACAGTTTTACAATGAGCAGTTCTTC. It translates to CASSKERLGQFYNEQFF.

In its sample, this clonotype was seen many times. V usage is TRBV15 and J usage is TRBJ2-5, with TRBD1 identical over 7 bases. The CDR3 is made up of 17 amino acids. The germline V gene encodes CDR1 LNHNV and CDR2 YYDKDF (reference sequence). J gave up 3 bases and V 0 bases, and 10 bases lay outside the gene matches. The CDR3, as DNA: TGTGCCACCAGCAGAGACTCCGGGACAGTCAACGAAGAGACCCAGTACTTC. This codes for CATSRDSGTVNEETQYF.

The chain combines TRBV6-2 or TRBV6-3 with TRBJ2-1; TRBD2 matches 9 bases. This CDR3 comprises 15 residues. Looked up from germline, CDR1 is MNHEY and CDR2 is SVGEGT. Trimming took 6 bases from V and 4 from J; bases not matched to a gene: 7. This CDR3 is CASSASAGGYNEQFF. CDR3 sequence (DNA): TGTGCCAGCAGCGCATCAGCGGGAGGATACAATGAGCAGTTCTTC.

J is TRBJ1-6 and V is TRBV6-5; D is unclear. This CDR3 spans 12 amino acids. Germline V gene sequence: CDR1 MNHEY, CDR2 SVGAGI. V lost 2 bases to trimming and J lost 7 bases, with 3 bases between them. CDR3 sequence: CASSYPNSPLHF. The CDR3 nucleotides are TGTGCCAGCAGTTACCCGAATTCACCCCTCCACTTT.

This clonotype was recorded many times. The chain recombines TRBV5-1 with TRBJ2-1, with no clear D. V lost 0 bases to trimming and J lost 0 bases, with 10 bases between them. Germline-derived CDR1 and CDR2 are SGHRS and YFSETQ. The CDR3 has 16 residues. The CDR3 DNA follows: TGCGCCAGCAGCTTGGAGGCCCAGAGCTCCTACAATGAGCAGTTCTTC. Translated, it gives CASSLEAQSSYNEQFF. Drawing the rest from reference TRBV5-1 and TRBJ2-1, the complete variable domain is KAGVTQTPRYLIKTRGQQVTLSCSPISGHRSVSWYQQTPGQGLQFLFEYFSETQRNKGNFPGRFSGRQFSNSRSEMNVSTLELGDSALYLCASSLEAQSSYNEQFFGPGTRLTVL.

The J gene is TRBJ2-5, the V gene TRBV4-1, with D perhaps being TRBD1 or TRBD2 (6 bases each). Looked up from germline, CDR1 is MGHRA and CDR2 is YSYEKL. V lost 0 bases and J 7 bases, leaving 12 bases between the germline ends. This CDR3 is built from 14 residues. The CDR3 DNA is TGCGCCAGCAGCCAAGAGACAGGAGGGTGGACCCAGTACTTC. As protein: CASSQETGGWTQYF.